A selection of T cell receptor beta chains follows, all from one sample in a study of vaccination effects on CD4 cells after COVID-19. Repertoires were generated with immunoSEQ multiplex PCR, while TCRdb's copy carries only in-frame clones and drops some. The sample carries some 40,000 clones, around 76% recorded once. For these receptors, no antigen is known. Source: CD4+ T cells from PBMCs cultured without peptide, taken before COVID-19 vaccination. The receptor source for this set is a human donor who received a COVID-19 vaccine. Each CDR3 is given without its conserved first and last residue.

V gene	J gene	CDR3 protein
TRBV9	TRBJ2-5	ASSVGGYQETQY
TRBV6-2/TRBV6-3	TRBJ2-3	ASSYSAGGTDTQY
TRBV25-1	TRBJ1-5	ASSTGNSNQPQH
TRBV9	TRBJ2-3	ASSVAGYGTDTQY
TRBV6-5	TRBJ1-1	ASSSKGGNTEAF
TRBV7-3	TRBJ2-5	ASSFGGIGETQY
TRBV4-1	TRBJ2-5	ASSPLRGGQETQY
TRBV5-1	TRBJ2-3	ASSSQGGPGDTQY
TRBV6-4	TRBJ2-3	ASSQSWGDSTDTQY
TRBV7-9	TRBJ2-3	ASSFWSSGMEDTQY
TRBV4-1	TRBJ2-1	ASSRRLASQNTYNEQF
TRBV5-1	TRBJ1-1	ASRVSRNTEAF
TRBV5-3	TRBJ1-2	ARSSSGGGYGYT
TRBV18	TRBJ1-2	ASSIDRGQSGYT
TRBV5-6	TRBJ2-1	ASSDRMSSYNEQF
TRBV24-1	TRBJ2-3	ATSESGPDTQY
TRBV18	TRBJ1-1	ASSPWTGLNTEAF
TRBV12-3/TRBV12-4	TRBJ1-1	ASSLDAGTEAF
TRBV7-9	TRBJ2-3	ASSPILLAASTDTQY
TRBV6-5	TRBJ1-2	ASSYTGPENYGYT
TRBV5-1	TRBJ2-2	ASSLGENTGELF
TRBV30	TRBJ1-4	AWSRNEKLF